This T cell receptor beta chain appears in the sequencing data of a study of cytomegalovirus exposure and HLA in healthy donors. Looking at the study overall: HLA-typed donors were the source of about 85 million unique TCRs held in an early data release. Findings and caveats of the study: Cytomegalovirus-associated status was assigned to approximately 160 TCR beta chains.

Note on this clone: Its matching antigen is unknown.

The PCR had 60 Vbeta and 13 Jbeta primers. Clones were sequenced by immunoSEQ multiplex PCR, and TCRdb holds only the in-frame ones, with some missing. The table has about 180,000 clones, 77% seen once. Germline-derived CDR1 and CDR2 are MGHRA and YSYEKL. Trimming removed 9 bases from V and 0 bases from J; junction bases left unmatched: 12. This CDR3 contains 16 residues. The clonotype was recovered from a man aged 18 to 29 in good health and CMV-seronegative. The chain combines TRBV4-1 with TRBJ2-3; 7 positions match TRBD1. The sequencing sample was made of PBMCs. CDR3 bases: TGCGCCAGTCCGGCCGACAGGGCCTACAGCACAGATACGCAGTATTTT. It specifies CASPADRAYSTDTQYF.